What follows describes a single T cell receptor beta chain. This clone was observed a few times. The antigen it binds to is not known. Per-base qualities were not stored, and no clone one base away is much larger. This sample stems from a study of CD4 T cell repertoires in COVID-19 (dated by TCRdb to the early 2020s). Study-wide context: To analyze cross-reactivity, CFSE-low cells were expanded with IL-2 for approximately 10 days and then labeled again and restimulated with spike proteins from other coronaviruses. The study characterized naturally processed CD4+ T cell responses to SARS-CoV-2 spike and nucleoprotein in COVID-19-recovered individuals, using TCR Vbeta sequencing to assess clonal composition. In three recovered individuals, the TCR Vbeta repertoire of SARS-CoV-2-reactive T cells was analyzed at the subset level.

The time point label, read with the paper, signifies: sample from a COVID-19-recovered individual after infection. Donors were patients who had recovered from mild-to-severe COVID-19. Uncultured memory T cell samples were subjected to sequencing directly after ex vivo isolation. CD4+ total memory, central memory, effector memory and circulating T follicular helper cells were isolated from peripheral blood mononuclear cells. The CDR3 covers 14 residues, taking in both the cysteine and the phenylalanine. Only the CDR3 part of the read is kept: 42 bases, read in frame from the first base. Relative to germline, V is 1 base shorter and J is 5 bases shorter, with 12 bases between their ends. From the germline V gene (reference sequence), CDR1 is MNHEY and CDR2 is SMNVEV. Overall results and qualifications from the work: Between 7 and 25% of SARS-CoV-2 clonotypes were also detected in SARS-CoV and/or HKU1 spike-stimulated secondary cultures, consistent with cross-reactivity. Several of the most expanded SARS-CoV-2-reactive clonotypes were shared between two or all three memory subsets, suggesting intraclonal diversification.

Receptor amplification or capture employed the immunoSEQ multiplex PCR assay. As for the authors' bioinformatics: Repertoire overlap between subsets was quantified using the Chao-Jaccard similarity index and counts of shared clonotypes. TCRdb provides this immuneACCESS table in a form limited to in-frame rearrangements. Some clones are lacking; in checked studies, under half of them reflect an unresolved V gene, and why the rest are absent is not known. V and J calls and clone size follow that table, whereas D and trimming were derived from the DNA. This sample gives 70,000 to 95,000 clones in total; around 82% of them show up just once. The ten largest clones take up 0.45% to 0.7% of the sample.

Here the chain combines TRBV27 and TRBJ2-7; TRBD1 is a possible D gene, resting on 5 matching bases. The receptor was isolated from a human donor who had COVID-19. The sample consisted of CD4+ T cells from peripheral blood, taken after recovery from COVID-19. The DNA reads as follows: TGTGCCAGCAGTTTATATGGACAACCTGACGAGCAGTACTTC. This gives the protein CASSLYGQPDEQYF.